Presented here are 22 T cell receptor beta chains from one specimen sequenced in a study of long-term antiretroviral therapy in people with HIV. The assay, immunoSEQ v3.0, was run at survey level. Data came from immunoSEQ multiplex PCR; TCRdb stores just in-frame clones and leaves some out. The sample has around 20,000 clones; roughly 78% are singletons. This material consisted of unsorted PBMCs, taken at the start of antiretroviral therapy, before treatment. The origin of the receptors is a woman in her forties with HIV.

The V and J genes are TRBV6-6 and TRBJ1-6; D remains unclear. V gave up 7 bases and J gave up 7 bases, with 8 bases separating them. From germline, CDR1 is MNHNY and CDR2 SVGAGI (reference sequence). The CDR3 has 12 amino acids. CDR3 nucleotide sequence: TGTGCCAGCATGAGCACCAATTCACCCCTCCACTTT. Its translation: CASMSTNSPLHF.

The chain carries TRBV19 and TRBJ1-5; D might be TRBD1 (6 bases). V lost 1 base and J 4 bases, leaving 8 bases between the germline ends. This CDR3 has 14 residues. Germline lookup yields CDR1 LNHDA and CDR2 SQIVND (reference sequence). Written as DNA, the CDR3 is TGTGCCAGTAGTATAGGACAGGAGAATCAGCCCCAGCATTTT. This encodes CASSIGQENQPQHF. Full variable domain (missing parts from reference TRBV19 and TRBJ1-5): DGGITQSPKYLFRKEGQNVTLSCEQNLNHDAMYWYRQDPGQGLRLIYYSQIVNDFQKGDIAEGYSVSREKKESFPLTVTSAQKNPTAFYLCASSIGQENQPQHFGDGTRLSIL.

This sequence joins TRBV27 and TRBJ2-6; D is unresolved. V was cut by 0 bases and J by 4 bases, with 16 bases left in between. The CDR3 totals 18 residues. Germline V gene lookup returns CDR1 MNHEY and CDR2 SMNVEV (reference sequence). The chain's CDR3 is CASSLSGLDIRGANVLTF. DNA for the CDR3: TGTGCCAGCAGTTTATCGGGTCTCGACATTCGGGGGGCCAACGTCCTGACTTTC.

V gene TRBV5-1 combines with J gene TRBJ2-7; the D gene is possibly TRBD2 (5 bases). CDR1 is SGHRS, CDR2 YFSETQ, per germline. The length of the CDR3 is 14 residues. V lost 0 bases, J lost 2 bases, and 9 bases lay in between. In DNA, the CDR3 is TGCGCCAGCAGCTTGGGGACTCGTACCTACGAGCAGTACTTC. Translating gives CASSLGTRTYEQYF.

The V and J genes are TRBV7-3 and TRBJ2-2; 8 bases line up with TRBD2. The CDR3 totals 15 residues. The germline gives CDR1 SGHTA, CDR2 FQGTGA. With 5 bases clipped from V and 6 bases from J, the junction kept 8 bases outside the gene matches. The CDR3 sequence: CASSPSGGLAGELFF. The CDR3 DNA sequence: TGTGCCAGCAGCCCGAGCGGGGGTCTTGCCGGGGAGCTGTTTTTT.

V gene TRBV7-3 combines with J gene TRBJ2-3; weak D call: TRBD2 (6 bases). This CDR3 comprises 14 residues. Germline CDR1 is SGHTA and CDR2 is FQGTGA. Trimming cost V 1 base and J 6 bases, with 11 bases left between them. CDR3 bases: TGTGCCAGCAGCTTAATCGGAGGAGGGGATACGCAGTATTTT. Translating gives CASSLIGGGDTQYF.

This chain connects TRBV5-4 to TRBJ2-5; a possible D gene is TRBD1 (5 bases). Germline V CDR1 and CDR2: SGHNT, YYREEE (reference sequence). CDR3 length equals 17 residues. The germline V and J ends were trimmed by 4 bases and 1 base, with 20 bases remaining between them. CDR3 loop: CASSRPQHRSPQETQYF. In nucleotides, the CDR3 is TGTGCCAGCAGCCGACCACAGCACAGGTCACCCCAAGAGACCCAGTACTTC.

V and J are TRBV5-4 and TRBJ2-1; 9 bases line up with TRBD2. J was trimmed by 6 bases and V by 4 bases; bases with no gene match: 14. The CDR3 totals 17 residues. CDR1 and CDR2 (germline): SGHNT, YYREEE (reference sequence). CDR3 sequence reads: CASSTPTSGPRSNEQFF. The DNA of the CDR3 is TGTGCCAGCAGCACACCGACTAGCGGTCCTCGAAGCAATGAGCAGTTCTTC.

The chain couples TRBV5-1 to TRBJ1-5, with D possibly being TRBD1 (5 bases). This CDR3 has 14 residues. The V gene's germline CDR1 is SGHRS and CDR2 YFSETQ. V dropped 4 bases and J dropped 6 bases, with 14 bases sitting between them. The CDR3 protein is CASSPVGDSQPQHF. The CDR3 nucleotides read TGCGCCAGCAGCCCCGTGGGGGATAGTCAGCCCCAGCATTTT.

CDR3 DNA: TGTGCCAGCTCACCAGAAGGGGGCAATTCTCTCGCTGAAGCTTTCTTT. Translated, it gives CASSPEGGNSLAEAFF. This sequence joins TRBV18 and TRBJ1-1, with TRBD1 matching 7 bases. CDR3 length: 16 residues. V dropped 2 bases and J dropped 6; count of bases not matched to a gene: 12. CDR1 is KGHSH, CDR2 LQKENI, per germline.

The gene calls are TRBV7-2 and TRBJ2-5, with a tentative D call TRBD1 (5 bases). Germline V gene sequence: CDR1 SGHTA, CDR2 FQGNSA. V lost 0 bases and J 2 bases, leaving 10 bases between the germline ends. The CDR3 has 15 residues. The chain's CDR3 is CASSLAGAWQETQYF. Written as DNA, the CDR3 is TGTGCCAGCAGCTTAGCAGGGGCCTGGCAAGAGACCCAGTACTTC.

J is TRBJ2-1 and V is TRBV19; perhaps D is TRBD1 or TRBD2 (5 bases each). The germline CDR1 and CDR2 sequences are LNHDA and SQIVND (reference sequence). The CDR3 has 15 amino acids. Between the trimmed V and J ends, which lost 5 bases and 3 bases, there was a span of 14 bases. CDR3 residues: CASSPRLGVYNEQFF. In DNA form, the CDR3 reads TGTGCCAGTAGTCCGAGACTGGGGGTCTACAATGAGCAGTTCTTC. The full variable domain, with the rest looked up from reference TRBV19 and TRBJ2-1, is DGGITQSPKYLFRKEGQNVTLSCEQNLNHDAMYWYRQDPGQGLRLIYYSQIVNDFQKGDIAEGYSVSREKKESFPLTVTSAQKNPTAFYLCASSPRLGVYNEQFFGPGTRLTVL.

The table lists this clone with a count of one. The V gene is TRBV4-1, the J gene TRBJ1-4, with 7 bases lining up with TRBD1. The junction had 11 bases not matched to a gene; V was cut back by 3 bases and J by 7 bases. CDR1 and CDR2 (germline): MGHRA, YSYEKL. CDR3 length equals 16 residues. This CDR3 reads CASSHTPAGGSEKLFF. For the CDR3, the DNA is TGCGCCAGCAGCCATACTCCCGCAGGGGGGAGTGAAAAACTGTTTTTT.

V is TRBV11-2 and J is TRBJ2-2; D remains ambiguous. V was shortened by 3 bases and J by 6 bases, with 2 bases between the two germline ends. CDR3 length: 11 amino acids. Germline V gives CDR1 SGHAT, CDR2 FQNNGV. This CDR3 reads CASSFPGELFF. The CDR3 DNA sequence: TGTGCCAGCAGCTTCCCCGGGGAGCTGTTTTTT.

J is TRBJ2-3 and V is TRBV6-5; 8 bases are shared with TRBD2. The CDR3 totals 14 residues. With V trimmed by 7 bases and J by 2 bases, 5 bases remained unmatched. Germline V CDR1 and CDR2: MNHEY, SVGAGI. CDR3 DNA: TGTGCCAGCACCGGCGGGGGGTTCACAGATACGCAGTATTTT. Its translation: CASTGGGFTDTQYF.

This clone appeared a few times. The chain couples TRBV7-9 to TRBJ2-7; D might be TRBD1 (6 bases). Germline V gene sequence: CDR1 SEHNR, CDR2 FQNEAQ (reference sequence). The CDR3 totals 13 residues. V shed 5 bases and J shed 3 bases, with 11 bases lying between them. The chain's CDR3 is CASSHGQIYEQYF. CDR3 in DNA: TGTGCCAGCAGCCACGGACAGATCTACGAGCAGTACTTC.

V and J are TRBV7-9 and TRBJ1-5, with 8 positions matching TRBD1. V lost 2 bases to trimming and J lost 5 bases; unmatched junction nucleotides: 14. The CDR3 has 18 residues. Germline V gives CDR1 SEHNR, CDR2 FQNEAQ (reference sequence). The CDR3 bases are TGTGCCAGCAGCTTACCTCCCTCAGGGACAGGCTTTGATCAGCCCCAGCATTTT. Translation: CASSLPPSGTGFDQPQHF.

The chain uses TRBV5-6 and TRBJ2-1; 7 bases are shared with TRBD2. Germline V gene data show CDR1 as SGHDT and CDR2 as YYEEEE. The CDR3 spans 15 residues. The V and J ends lost 4 bases and 3 bases, in that order; junction bases with no gene match: 7. The CDR3 region is CASSDAGVSYNEQFF. The DNA for the CDR3 is TGTGCCAGCAGCGATGCGGGGGTCAGCTACAATGAGCAGTTCTTC.

The chain couples TRBV7-8 to TRBJ2-2; TRBD1 aligns across 7 bases. The CDR3 totals 14 residues. Per the germline V gene, CDR1 is SGHVS and CDR2 is FQNEAQ. V shed 5 bases, J shed 8 bases, and the junction held 8 bases outside the gene matches. CDR3 in DNA: TGTGCCAGCAGCCCTTACAGGGGACGGGGGGAGCTGTTTTTT. Its protein is CASSPYRGRGELFF.

A few counts support this clone. The chain is built from TRBV28 and TRBJ2-7, with 12 positions matching TRBD2. V dropped 6 bases and J dropped 5; count of bases not matched to a gene: 11. Per germline, CDR1 MDHEN and CDR2 SYDVKM. This CDR3 has 16 amino acids. DNA for the CDR3: TGTGCCAGCAGCCCCCTAGCGGGGGGGATAGTCCACGAGCAGTACTTC. This translates into CASSPLAGGIVHEQYF.

The chain carries TRBV30 and TRBJ1-5; 9 bases align to TRBD1. This CDR3 is built from 16 residues. The V gene's germline CDR1 is GTSNPN and CDR2 SVGIG (reference sequence). V gave up 1 base and J gave up 3 bases; unmatched junction bases: 7. The CDR3: CAWSAHAQGANQPQHF. CDR3 nucleotides: TGTGCCTGGAGTGCCCACGCACAGGGGGCCAATCAGCCCCAGCATTTT.

This rearrangement joins TRBV5-4 to TRBJ2-1; 13 nucleotides align to TRBD2. V was clipped by 4 bases and J by 5 bases; unmatched bases: 9. This CDR3 is built from 17 residues. CDR1 SGHNT and CDR2 YYREEE come from the germline V gene (reference sequence). CDR3 residues: CASSGSGLAGWDNEQFF. CDR3 DNA: TGTGCCAGCAGCGGCTCGGGACTAGCGGGGTGGGACAATGAGCAGTTCTTC.